Each of the 16 T cell receptor beta chains below was sequenced from the same sample in a study of T cell repertoires in cytomegalovirus infection. TCRdb reprocessed the reads via MiXCR and lists one record per CDR3 protein. The table shows under 850,000 distinct CDR3 sequences, with 35% to 45% occurring only once. Sequencing used PBMCs. Receptor source: a human donor in good health (CMV status not recorded). Some clones in this sample may be carry-over from other donors' samples.

J is TRBJ2-5 and V is TRBV27; 11 positions agree with TRBD2. Germline lookup yields CDR1 MNHEY and CDR2 SMNVEV (reference sequence). J was trimmed by 2 bases and V by 6 bases; bases with no gene match: 5. The CDR3 covers 15 residues. The CDR3 sequence is CASSTSGRSQETQYF. The CDR3 bases are TGTGCCAGCAGCACTAGCGGGAGATCTCAAGAGACCCAGTACTTC.

The V call is TRBV6-6, the J call TRBJ1-2, with D perhaps matching TRBD1 (6 bases). Germline assignment: CDR1 MNHNY and CDR2 SVGAGI (reference sequence). The CDR3 contains 15 residues. V was shortened by 0 bases and J by 1 base, with 9 bases between the two germline ends. The CDR3 loop reads CASSYSPGDNYGYTF. The DNA of the CDR3 is TGTGCCAGCAGTTACTCGCCAGGGGATAACTATGGCTACACCTTC.

Note on this clonotype: This CDR3 fails to terminate in the conserved phenylalanine or tryptophan, so it likely reflects a read error. This chain connects TRBV28 to TRBJ2-1; no clear D gene. CDR3 size: 14 residues. In germline, CDR1 is MDHEN, CDR2 SYDVKM. The CDR3 here is CASTLASAYNEQFL. Written as DNA, the CDR3 is TGTGCGAGCACCCTCGCGTCAGCCTACAATGAGCAGTTCTTA.

This clonotype was observed a few times. This chain uses TRBV28 with TRBJ2-3; D gene uncertain. Germline CDR1 is MDHEN and CDR2 is SYDVKM. The CDR3 is 13 amino acids. Between the trimmed V and J ends, which lost 3 bases and 5 bases, there was a span of 9 bases. In nucleotides, the CDR3 is TGTGCCAGCAGTTTTCAGACCATAGATACGCAGTATTTT. Translation gives CASSFQTIDTQYF.

A few counts support this clonotype. This chain joins TRBV27 and TRBJ1-1; no clear D gene. CDR1 and CDR2 (germline): MNHEY, SMNVEV (reference sequence). The CDR3 has 16 amino acids. V lost 5 bases and J 3 bases, leaving 19 bases between the germline ends. The CDR3 spells CASSPQVKLEHTEAFF. The CDR3, as DNA: TGTGCCAGCAGTCCCCAGGTGAAGCTGGAGCACACTGAAGCTTTCTTT.

This clonotype appeared a few times. The chain uses TRBV18 and TRBJ1-1, with D unresolved. V shed 1 base and J shed 4 bases, with 13 bases lying between them. The germline V gene has CDR1 KGHSH and CDR2 LQKENI. This CDR3 is 15 amino acids long. The CDR3 reads CASSPRLGFVTEAFF. Here the CDR3 DNA reads TGTGCCAGCTCACCACGGTTGGGTTTTGTCACTGAAGCTTTCTTT.

The chain combines TRBV7-9 with TRBJ1-2, with D perhaps TRBD1 (5 bases). Germline values: CDR1 SEHNR, CDR2 FQNEAQ (reference sequence). The V end lost 2 bases, the J end lost 8 bases, and 15 bases lay between the germline ends. This CDR3 has 14 amino acids. The CDR3 DNA is TGTGCCAGCAGCTTATGGGAGGGGCCCGAGGGCTACACCTTC. This gives the protein CASSLWEGPEGYTF.

The rearrangement links TRBV7-6 to TRBJ2-1; D gene unclear. CDR1 is SGHVS and CDR2 is FNYEAQ in the germline V gene. The length of the CDR3 is 18 residues. Deletions cut 5 bases from V and 5 bases from J, with 25 bases between. The CDR3, as DNA: TGTGCCAGCAGCCCTCCGACCTCCCCAGCTCTCGGAAACAATGAGCAGTTCTTC. This sequence encodes CASSPPTSPALGNNEQFF.

As concerns this clonotype: A read error may explain this, as a much larger clone is one base away. Likely a read error: the CDR3 ends without its conserved phenylalanine or tryptophan. V gene TRBV6-8 combines with J gene TRBJ2-5; D may match TRBD1 or TRBD2 (5 bases each). CDR1 and CDR2 (germline): MNHGY, SAAAGT. CDR3 length equals 15 residues. The ends were cut back, 4 bases at V and 4 bases at J, with 16 bases in the middle. CDR3 DNA: TGTGCCAGCAGTTCAGCCGGGGACCTTTTAGAGACCCAGTACTTA. Its protein product is CASSSAGDLLETQYL.

The V gene is TRBV11-2, the J gene TRBJ1-2; D is possibly TRBD1 (5 bases). The germline CDR1 and CDR2 sequences are SGHAT and FQNNGV. Deletions cut 1 base from V and 9 bases from J, with 15 bases between. The CDR3 is 14 amino acids. The CDR3 spells CASSLVGAGSSYTF. The CDR3 nucleotides read TGTGCCAGCAGCTTAGTCGGGGCGGGGTCGAGCTACACCTTC.

V gene TRBV28 combines with J gene TRBJ1-1; the D is unclear. The CDR3 runs to 13 residues. V dropped 6 bases and J dropped 0 bases, with 8 bases sitting between them. The germline V gene encodes CDR1 MDHEN and CDR2 SYDVKM. CDR3 protein: CASRSSLNTEAFF. The CDR3 coding sequence is TGTGCCAGCAGGTCGTCCTTGAACACTGAAGCTTTCTTT.

The V and J genes are TRBV7-9 and TRBJ1-1; weak D call: TRBD1 (6 bases). Germline values: CDR1 SEHNR, CDR2 FQNEAQ (reference sequence). The CDR3 extends over 14 amino acids. V was pared by 3 bases and J by 2 bases, with 10 bases between. The CDR3 bases are TGTGCCAGCAGCTTTGACAGGCGTAACACTGAAGCTTTCTTT. This sequence encodes CASSFDRRNTEAFF.

This clonotype was seen only a few times. The chain carries TRBV7-8 and TRBJ2-1; TRBD1 or TRBD2 may be the D gene (5 bases each). The V gene lost 0 bases and the J gene lost 4 bases, with 10 bases spanning the gap. The CDR3 sequence is 15 residues long. CDR1 and CDR2 (germline): SGHVS, FQNEAQ. CDR3 bases: TGTGCCAGCAGCTTAGCGAGGGACCCATACAATGAGCAGTTCTTC. Amino acids: CASSLARDPYNEQFF.

V usage is TRBV6-5 and J usage is TRBJ2-2; the D call may be TRBD1 or TRBD2 (5 bases each). The CDR3 spans 15 residues. The V gene's germline CDR1 is MNHEY and CDR2 SVGAGI. Deletions cut 4 bases from V and 0 bases from J, with 9 bases between. The chain's CDR3 is CASSWGRSNTGELFF. The CDR3 DNA sequence: TGTGCCAGCAGTTGGGGACGGTCGAACACCGGGGAGCTGTTTTTT.

This clonotype was seen more than once but under ten times. The V call is TRBV5-1, the J call TRBJ1-1, with D unclear. In germline, CDR1 is SGHRS, CDR2 YFSETQ. There are 16 residues in the CDR3. The V and J ends lost 3 bases and 0 bases respectively, with 15 bases between them. CDR3 in amino acids: CASSSSKLKMNTEAFF. The CDR3 DNA is TGCGCCAGCAGCTCCTCCAAGTTGAAAATGAACACTGAAGCTTTCTTT. The full variable domain, rest sourced from reference TRBV5-1 and TRBJ1-1, is KAGVTQTPRYLIKTRGQQVTLSCSPISGHRSVSWYQQTPGQGLQFLFEYFSETQRNKGNFPGRFSGRQFSNSRSEMNVSTLELGDSALYLCASSSSKLKMNTEAFFGQGTRLTVV.

This clonotype was counted a few times. This chain uses TRBV11-3 with TRBJ2-1; 7 nucleotides match TRBD2. CDR1 and CDR2 (germline): SGHNT, YENEEA. The V and J ends lost 5 bases and 10 bases, in that order; junction bases with no gene match: 8. The CDR3 extends over 13 amino acids. This CDR3 reads CASSGDFSGEQFF. In DNA, the CDR3 is TGTGCCAGCAGCGGGGACTTTAGCGGGGAGCAGTTCTTC. Filled out from reference TRBV11-3 and TRBJ2-1, the complete variable domain reads EAGVVQSPRYKIIEKKQPVAFWCNPISGHNTLYWYLQNLGQGPELLIRYENEEAVDDSQLPKDRFSAERLKGVDSTLKIQPAELGDSAVYLCASSGDFSGEQFFGPGTRLTVL.